The entry below describes one TCR beta chain. A much larger clone sits a single nucleotide away, making a read error possible. The germline V gene has CDR1 SGHKS and CDR2 YYEKEE (reference sequence). V lost 0 bases and J lost 2; bases outside the gene matches: 0. The CDR3 is made up of 14 amino acids. The sample is drawn from a study of blood T cell repertoires in COVID-19. The wider study: T cells, B-cell-depleted T cells, or PBMCs supplied cDNA or gDNA.

Per the authors' pipeline: Amplification of reference gene primers provided the estimated nucleated cell counts. The protocol was immunoSEQ multiplex PCR, while the TCRdb copy is restricted to in-frame clones and leaves out a portion. That table is the source of V, J and clone size, and D and trimming were worked out from the DNA. The sample lists about 190,000 clones; around 80% were seen once. Sequenced input: peripheral blood. The receptor was derived from a woman older than 75 with active or convalescent COVID-19. The V gene is TRBV5-5, the J gene TRBJ2-7; 9 bases agree with TRBD1. The CDR3 region is CASSLGQGAYEQYF. The DNA for the CDR3 is TGTGCCAGCAGCTTGGGACAGGGGGCCTACGAGCAGTACTTC. Full variable domain (remainder filled in from reference TRBV5-5 and TRBJ2-7): DAGVTQSPTHLIKTRGQQVTLRCSPISGHKSVSWYQQVLGQGPQFIFQYYEKEERGRGNFPDRFSARQFPNYSSELNVNALLLGDSALYLCASSLGQGAYEQYFGPGTRLTVT.